The rows below give T cell receptor beta chains drawn from one sample of a study of OX40 agonist ivuxolimab in advanced cancers. Method: immunoSEQ multiplex PCR; TCRdb's copy keeps in-frame clones and lacks some. The sample carries about 76,000 clones, approximately 85% recorded once. Source: CD4+ or CD8+ T cells sorted from blood, taken in a trial of the OX40 agonist ivuxolimab. These receptors all stem from an adult with an advanced solid tumor such as melanoma, head and neck, liver or kidney cancer. CDR3s include the opening cysteine and the closing phenylalanine or tryptophan. The D gene is left open where the match is weak. Clone size, where shown, is once, few, many, or a class for clones that have expanded.

j_gene: TRBJ2-1; v_gene: TRBV6-1; d_gene: -; abundance: -; CDR3nt: TGTGCCAGCAGTGAAAGATATGAGCAGTTCTTC; CDR3aa: CASSERYEQFF
j_gene: TRBJ2-1; v_gene: TRBV5-1; d_gene: -; abundance: -; CDR3nt: TGCGCCAGCAGCTTGGAATACGATGAGCAGTTCTTC; CDR3aa: CASSLEYDEQFF
j_gene: TRBJ2-3; v_gene: TRBV7-3; d_gene: -; abundance: -; CDR3nt: TGTGCCAGCAGCTTCGTAGCGCCCGATACGCAGTATTTT; CDR3aa: CASSFVAPDTQYF
j_gene: TRBJ1-5; v_gene: TRBV30; d_gene: -; abundance: few; CDR3nt: TGTGCCTGGAGTGTAAGAGGTCGGGGCTCGTACCAGCCCCAGCATTTT; CDR3aa: CAWSVRGRGSYQPQHF
j_gene: TRBJ1-2; v_gene: TRBV5-4; d_gene: TRBD1; abundance: -; CDR3nt: TGTGCCAGCAGCTCGCCATCCGGGACAGTGGAGAAGAAAGGCTACACCTTC; CDR3aa: CASSSPSGTVEKKGYTF
j_gene: TRBJ1-4; v_gene: TRBV5-5; d_gene: -; abundance: -; CDR3nt: TGTGCCAGCAGCTCCCCAGGGTACGGGGAAAAACTGTTTTTT; CDR3aa: CASSSPGYGEKLFF
j_gene: TRBJ1-3; v_gene: TRBV9; d_gene: -; abundance: -; CDR3nt: TGTGCCAGCAGCGTAGGAGGGAAGAGTGGAAACACCATATATTTT; CDR3aa: CASSVGGKSGNTIYF
j_gene: TRBJ2-7; v_gene: TRBV19; d_gene: TRBD2; abundance: -; CDR3nt: TGTGCCAGTAGTATGCGGGCGGGAGTTAGTTCCGAGCAGTACTTC; CDR3aa: CASSMRAGVSSEQYF
j_gene: TRBJ1-4; v_gene: TRBV21-1; d_gene: -; abundance: -; CDR3nt: TGTGCCAGCAGCTCCCTTCCCAAGGTCAGAGGAGCAACTAATGAAAAACTGTTTTTT; CDR3aa: CASSSLPKVRGATNEKLFF
j_gene: TRBJ1-2; v_gene: TRBV10-2; d_gene: -; abundance: -; CDR3nt: TGCGCCAGCAGTGAGTCGGGGCAGGGGTATGGCTACACCTTC; CDR3aa: CASSESGQGYGYTF
j_gene: TRBJ2-1; v_gene: TRBV15; d_gene: -; abundance: many; CDR3nt: TGTGCCACCAGCAGAGATGATGGGGGGGGCCCCTACAATGAGCAGTTCTTC; CDR3aa: CATSRDDGGGPYNEQFF
j_gene: TRBJ1-2; v_gene: TRBV5-1; d_gene: -; abundance: -; CDR3nt: TGCGCCAGCAGCTCGCGGGGGGCCCAGGGGAGGGCTAACTATGGCTACACCTTC; CDR3aa: CASSSRGAQGRANYGYTF
j_gene: TRBJ2-7; v_gene: TRBV6-1; d_gene: -; abundance: -; CDR3nt: TGTGCCAGCAGTGGCTGGCGTTACTACGAGCAGTACTTC; CDR3aa: CASSGWRYYEQYF
j_gene: TRBJ2-3; v_gene: TRBV18; d_gene: TRBD2; abundance: -; CDR3nt: TGTGCCAGCTCACCAGGGGGGAGGGCCACAGATACGCAGTATTTT; CDR3aa: CASSPGGRATDTQYF
j_gene: TRBJ1-4; v_gene: TRBV30; d_gene: -; abundance: -; CDR3nt: TGTGCCCTCCCCGGGGGCGATAATGAAAAACTGTTTTTT; CDR3aa: CALPGGDNEKLFF
j_gene: TRBJ1-2; v_gene: TRBV5-1; d_gene: -; abundance: -; CDR3nt: TGCGCCAGCAGCTTGGCCACGGTAGGGCCCTATGGCTACACCTTC; CDR3aa: CASSLATVGPYGYTF
j_gene: TRBJ1-1; v_gene: TRBV7-2; d_gene: TRBD1; abundance: few; CDR3nt: TGTGCCAGCAGCTTTAGACAGGGGGCTATATCGGAAGCTTTCTTT; CDR3aa: CASSFRQGAISEAFF
j_gene: TRBJ2-7; v_gene: TRBV28; d_gene: -; abundance: few; CDR3nt: TGTGCCAGCACAACTGTTAATTCGGGCGAGCAGTACTTC; CDR3aa: CASTTVNSGEQYF
j_gene: TRBJ1-3; v_gene: TRBV4-1; d_gene: -; abundance: -; CDR3nt: TGCGCCAGCAGCCTGGACGTCTCTGGAAACACCATATATTTT; CDR3aa: CASSLDVSGNTIYF
j_gene: TRBJ1-2; v_gene: TRBV7-9; d_gene: -; abundance: -; CDR3nt: TGTGCCAGCAGCTTGGAGGGTTGGAATGGCTACACCTTC; CDR3aa: CASSLEGWNGYTF
j_gene: TRBJ2-2; v_gene: TRBV7-8; d_gene: -; abundance: -; CDR3nt: TGTGCCAGCAGCTTATCGTCAGACAGAACGAACACCGGGGAGCTGTTTTTT; CDR3aa: CASSLSSDRTNTGELFF
j_gene: TRBJ1-5; v_gene: TRBV6-1; d_gene: TRBD1; abundance: -; CDR3nt: TGTGCCAGCAGTTCAGGGGGCGCGGGTCAGCCCCAGCATTTT; CDR3aa: CASSSGGAGQPQHF
j_gene: TRBJ2-3; v_gene: TRBV7-6; d_gene: -; abundance: -; CDR3nt: TGTGCCAGCAGCTTCCGCTGGCTCACAGATACGCAGTATTTT; CDR3aa: CASSFRWLTDTQYF
j_gene: TRBJ2-1; v_gene: TRBV2; d_gene: -; abundance: -; CDR3nt: TGTGCCAGTATCCAAAGGTTGGGAGAGCAGTTCTTC; CDR3aa: CASIQRLGEQFF
j_gene: TRBJ1-6; v_gene: TRBV28; d_gene: -; abundance: few; CDR3nt: TGTGCCAGCAGCCCGCTGGGGTTTAATTCACCCCTCCACTTT; CDR3aa: CASSPLGFNSPLHF
j_gene: TRBJ1-4; v_gene: TRBV19; d_gene: TRBD1; abundance: -; CDR3nt: TGTGCCAGTAGTCCACAGGGGGATAATGAAAAACTGTTTTTT; CDR3aa: CASSPQGDNEKLFF
j_gene: TRBJ2-7; v_gene: TRBV18; d_gene: TRBD2; abundance: -; CDR3nt: TGTGCCAGCTCACCGCGACTAGCGGGTTCTTCCTACGAGCAGTACTTC; CDR3aa: CASSPRLAGSSYEQYF
j_gene: TRBJ2-7; v_gene: TRBV12-5; d_gene: TRBD1; abundance: -; CDR3nt: TGTGCTAGTGGGACAGGGGGGGACGAGCAGTACTTC; CDR3aa: CASGTGGDEQYF
j_gene: TRBJ1-1; v_gene: TRBV6-1; d_gene: TRBD1; abundance: few; CDR3nt: TGTGCCAGCGGGGGACAGTTGAACACTGAAGCTTTCTTT; CDR3aa: CASGGQLNTEAFF